Listed below are T cell receptor beta chains from one sample, sequenced in a study of control samples from healthy donors and cancer patients. Sequencing used immunoSEQ multiplex PCR; TCRdb keeps in-frame clones, though not all of them. This sample has 120,000 to 150,000 clones, with over 85% found just once. Sequenced input: blood. The source of these receptors is a man under 40 in good health. Each CDR3 is given with its conserved first and last residue. A D gene is named only where the DNA matches it firmly. Size is omitted from some rows. Given values are once, few, many or a class for expanded clones.

V	size	length	D	J	CDR3	DNA
TRBV5-6	NA	14	NA	TRBJ2-7	CASSLLTAPYEQYF	TGTGCCAGCAGCTTGTTAACGGCCCCCTACGAGCAGTACTTC
TRBV5-1	NA	17	NA	TRBJ2-3	CASSLDVWGASTDTQYF	TGCGCCAGCAGCTTGGATGTATGGGGTGCCAGCACAGATACGCAGTATTTT
TRBV25-1	NA	16	TRBD1	TRBJ1-6	CASSGVRDRVFSPLHF	TGTGCCAGCAGTGGCGTCCGGGACAGGGTTTTTTCACCCCTCCACTTT
TRBV20-1	NA	14	TRBD2	TRBJ2-1	CSASVLAGRIEQFF	TGCAGTGCTAGTGTCCTAGCGGGACGTATTGAGCAGTTCTTC
TRBV5-6	once	18	TRBD2	TRBJ2-2	CASSLQGLAGGRAGELFF	TGTGCCAGCAGCCTACAGGGACTAGCGGGAGGAAGGGCCGGGGAGCTGTTTTTT
TRBV6-2/TRBV6-3	NA	13	NA	TRBJ1-5	CASSRTSGRPQHF	TGTGCCAGCAGTCGGACCTCGGGGAGGCCCCAGCATTTT
TRBV28	NA	12	NA	TRBJ2-7	CASSQNSYEQYF	TGTGCCAGCAGCCAGAACTCCTACGAGCAGTACTTC
TRBV7-9	NA	15	NA	TRBJ2-7	CASSPFRDLHTEQYF	TGTGCCAGCAGCCCATTCCGGGATCTTCACACCGAGCAGTACTTC
TRBV29-1	NA	15	NA	TRBJ2-5	CSVYLRGWRQETQYF	TGCAGCGTTTACCTTAGAGGGTGGAGACAAGAGACCCAGTACTTC
TRBV7-2	NA	18	TRBD1	TRBJ1-1	CASSYRGQGAYMGTEAFF	TGTGCCAGCAGCTACCGGGGACAGGGGGCGTATATGGGGACTGAAGCTTTCTTT
TRBV7-2	NA	14	TRBD2	TRBJ2-1	CASSYREATNEQFF	TGTGCCAGCAGCTATCGGGAGGCCACCAATGAGCAGTTCTTC
TRBV21-1	once	16	NA	TRBJ2-7	CASSKRKSRVSYEQYF	TGTGCCAGCAGCAAACGTAAGAGCAGGGTTTCCTACGAGCAGTACTTC
TRBV6-4	medium-sized	13	TRBD1	TRBJ2-2	CASKGGDTGELFF	TGTGCCAGCAAAGGGGGCGACACCGGGGAGCTGTTTTTT
TRBV11-3	NA	14	TRBD2	TRBJ2-1	CASRRSGGYNEQFF	TGTGCCAGCAGGAGAAGCGGGGGCTACAATGAGCAGTTCTTC
TRBV5-4	NA	14	TRBD1	TRBJ2-2	CASSSGQGTGELFF	TGTGCCAGCAGCTCGGGACAGGGCACCGGGGAGCTGTTTTTT
TRBV28	once	11	NA	TRBJ2-3	CASTLTDTQYF	TGTGCCAGCACCCTCACAGATACGCAGTATTTT
TRBV10-3	few	15	TRBD1	TRBJ1-4	CAISSEGAANEKLFF	TGTGCCATCAGTTCCGAGGGGGCTGCTAATGAAAAACTGTTTTTT
TRBV2	once	15	TRBD2	TRBJ2-2	CASGLAGGRTGELFF	TGTGCCAGCGGATTAGCGGGAGGGCGAACCGGGGAGCTGTTTTTT
TRBV27	NA	16	TRBD2	TRBJ2-7	CASSSYTTSGIDEQYF	TGTGCCAGCAGTTCCTACACGACTAGCGGGATAGACGAGCAGTACTTC
TRBV28	NA	17	TRBD2	TRBJ2-3	CASIARGLAGSRDTQYF	TGTGCCAGCATTGCCCGGGGACTAGCGGGATCCAGGGATACGCAGTATTTT
TRBV7-9	NA	16	NA	TRBJ1-5	CASSLVGGREFQPQHF	TGTGCCAGCAGCTTAGTTGGGGGCAGGGAATTTCAGCCCCAGCATTTT
TRBV19	NA	17	NA	TRBJ2-2	CASSPLNKELNTGELFF	TGTGCCAGTAGCCCTCTCAACAAAGAGCTAAACACCGGGGAGCTGTTTTTT
TRBV6-5	NA	13	NA	TRBJ1-5	CASGAGGNQPQHF	TGTGCCAGCGGCGCTGGTGGCAATCAGCCCCAGCATTTT
TRBV29-1	NA	15	TRBD2	TRBJ2-5	CSGQLAGGPGETQYF	TGCAGCGGGCAACTAGCGGGCGGGCCGGGTGAGACCCAGTACTTC
TRBV11-2	NA	17	TRBD2	TRBJ2-2	CASSPLGTSRYTGELFF	TGTGCCAGCAGCCCACTAGGGACTAGCAGATACACCGGGGAGCTGTTTTTT
TRBV7-2	NA	18	TRBD2	TRBJ2-1	CASSLAISLAGVDNEQFF	TGTGCCAGCAGCTTAGCCATCAGTCTAGCGGGAGTCGACAATGAGCAGTTCTTC
TRBV11-2	NA	12	NA	TRBJ2-1	CASGSIGNEQFF	TGTGCCAGCGGATCAATCGGGAATGAGCAGTTCTTC
TRBV9	NA	14	TRBD2	TRBJ2-7	CAGRLAGGLYEQYF	TGTGCCGGGCGGTTAGCGGGAGGGCTGTACGAGCAGTACTTC
TRBV4-1	NA	13	NA	TRBJ2-7	CASSPVPRDEQYF	TGCGCCAGCAGCCCCGTTCCTCGGGACGAGCAGTACTTC
TRBV11-3	NA	13	NA	TRBJ2-5	CASSRTSQETQYF	TGTGCCAGCAGCCGGACAAGCCAAGAGACCCAGTACTTC
TRBV5-1	NA	13	TRBD1	TRBJ2-1	CASSSGTGGEQFF	TGCGCCAGCAGCTCCGGGACAGGGGGGGAGCAGTTCTTC
TRBV19	NA	15	TRBD1	TRBJ1-5	CASMAGTGGNQPQHF	TGTGCCAGTATGGCCGGGACAGGGGGCAATCAGCCCCAGCATTTT
TRBV3-1/TRBV3-2	NA	19	NA	TRBJ2-2	CASSSAVPKPGRSTGELFF	TGTGCCAGCAGCTCCGCAGTTCCTAAGCCAGGGCGCTCCACCGGGGAGCTGTTTTTT
TRBV3-1/TRBV3-2	NA	17	NA	TRBJ2-3	CASSAKMWGSGTDTQYF	TGTGCCAGCAGCGCAAAGATGTGGGGGTCCGGCACAGATACGCAGTATTTT
TRBV2	NA	15	NA	TRBJ1-2	CASSGLGLETDGYTF	TGTGCCAGCAGTGGACTCGGCCTCGAGACGGATGGCTACACCTTC
TRBV6-2/TRBV6-3	NA	15	NA	TRBJ2-4	CASSHRLWAKNIQYF	TGTGCCAGCAGTCATCGTTTGTGGGCCAAAAACATTCAGTACTTC
TRBV28	NA	13	NA	TRBJ1-2	CASSLAAGSGYTF	TGTGCCAGCAGTTTAGCGGCAGGGTCTGGCTACACCTTC
TRBV6-5	NA	16	NA	TRBJ1-6	CASSYSGTAFNSPLHF	TGTGCCAGCAGTTACTCCGGGACGGCTTTTAATTCACCCCTCCACTTT
TRBV28	NA	17	TRBD1	TRBJ1-1	CASSFPRTGRPNTEAFF	TGTGCCAGCAGTTTTCCCAGGACAGGGAGGCCGAACACTGAAGCTTTCTTT
TRBV20-1	NA	11	NA	TRBJ1-2	CSAMVNYGYTF	TGCAGTGCTATGGTTAACTATGGCTACACCTTC
TRBV30	few	13	NA	TRBJ1-5	CAWSSDSHQPQHF	TGTGCCTGGAGTTCGGATTCCCATCAGCCCCAGCATTTT
TRBV4-1	NA	18	TRBD2	TRBJ2-2	CASSHRIASGISSGELFF	TGCGCCAGCAGCCACCGCATTGCTAGCGGGATTTCTTCCGGGGAGCTGTTTTTT
TRBV5-8	NA	15	NA	TRBJ2-7	CASSSDTTTYYEQYF	TGTGCCAGCAGCTCGGACACCACGACATACTACGAGCAGTACTTC
TRBV2	NA	11	NA	TRBJ2-1	CASMDYNEQFF	TGTGCCAGCATGGACTACAATGAGCAGTTCTTC
TRBV9	NA	16	TRBD2	TRBJ2-1	CASSAREAGDYNEQFF	TGTGCCAGCAGCGCACGGGAGGCCGGCGACTACAATGAGCAGTTCTTC
TRBV16	NA	15	TRBD2	TRBJ2-3	CASSQGAGSADTQYF	TGTGCCAGCAGCCAAGGAGCGGGATCAGCAGATACGCAGTATTTT
TRBV29-1	NA	15	NA	TRBJ1-4	CSAKSKGGNNEKLFF	TGCAGCGCAAAATCTAAAGGGGGTAATAATGAAAAACTGTTTTTT
TRBV7-9	NA	15	TRBD2	TRBJ2-2	CASSLISGSLGELFF	TGTGCCAGCAGCCTCATTAGCGGGAGTCTCGGGGAGCTGTTTTTT
TRBV3-1/TRBV3-2	NA	15	TRBD2	TRBJ2-1	CASSQMLAGNNEQFF	TGTGCCAGCAGCCAAATGTTAGCGGGTAACAATGAGCAGTTCTTC